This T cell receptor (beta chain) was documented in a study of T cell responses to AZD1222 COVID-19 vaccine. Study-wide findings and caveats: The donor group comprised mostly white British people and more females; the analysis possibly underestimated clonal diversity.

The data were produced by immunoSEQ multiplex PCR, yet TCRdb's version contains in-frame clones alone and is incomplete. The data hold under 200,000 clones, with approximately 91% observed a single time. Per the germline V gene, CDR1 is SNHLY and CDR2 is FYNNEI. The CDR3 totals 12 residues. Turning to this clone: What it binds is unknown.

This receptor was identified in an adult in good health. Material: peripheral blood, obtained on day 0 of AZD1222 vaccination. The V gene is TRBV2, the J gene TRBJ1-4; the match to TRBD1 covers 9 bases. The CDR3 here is CRDRTGDRKLFF. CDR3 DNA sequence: TGTCGCGACCGGACAGGGGATCGAAAACTGTTTTTT.